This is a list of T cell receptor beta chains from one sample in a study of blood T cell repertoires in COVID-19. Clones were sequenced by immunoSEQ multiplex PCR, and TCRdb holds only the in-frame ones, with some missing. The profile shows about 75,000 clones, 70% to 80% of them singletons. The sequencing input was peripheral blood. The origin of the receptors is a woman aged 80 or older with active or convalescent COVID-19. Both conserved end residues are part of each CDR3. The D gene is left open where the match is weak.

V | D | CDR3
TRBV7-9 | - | CASSLDAGASSYEQYF
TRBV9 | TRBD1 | CASSESGTGFYGYTF
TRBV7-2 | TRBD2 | CASSKWAGGPDETQYF
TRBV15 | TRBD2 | CATSRVAGLPFSTDTQYF
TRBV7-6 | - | CASSLAPGAGANVLTF
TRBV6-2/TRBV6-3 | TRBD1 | CASSYLDRGAGEQYF
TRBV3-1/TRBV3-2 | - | CASSRRGTEAFF
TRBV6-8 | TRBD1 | CASGGGGVTDTQYF
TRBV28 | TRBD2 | CASSLFLAGGPGNIQYF
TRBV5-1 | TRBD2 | CASSLGLAGLNEQFF
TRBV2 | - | CASRVGLYQPQHF
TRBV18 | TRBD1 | CASSPSGGQDGYTF
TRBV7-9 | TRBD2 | CASSLALRGGTGEQFF
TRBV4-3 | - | CASSQEWRSGELFF
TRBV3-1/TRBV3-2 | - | CASSTRTDHRSGNTIYF
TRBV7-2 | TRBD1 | CASSRDRQETQYF
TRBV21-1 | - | CASGRDGRFYTGELFF
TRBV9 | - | CASSVVSGAPEAFF
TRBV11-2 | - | CASSVPGQRSAQYF
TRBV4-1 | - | CASSQDTVLEGATQYF
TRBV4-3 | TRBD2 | CASSRASTSSGKGDTQYF
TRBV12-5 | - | CASGLVPGGRWYGYTF
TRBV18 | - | CASSPATGIRNEQYF
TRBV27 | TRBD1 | CASRGQGRVYEQYF
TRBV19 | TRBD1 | CASMGTGMREQYF
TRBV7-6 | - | CASSRREGGNYGYTF
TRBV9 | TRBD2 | CASSVLAGGTDTQYF
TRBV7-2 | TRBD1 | CASSPQGISHGYTF
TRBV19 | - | CASSFLQETQYF
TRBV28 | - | CASRADSSRNTIYF
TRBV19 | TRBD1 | CASRTGKTDTQYF
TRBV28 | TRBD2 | CASSVPGGLSGRGTDTQYF
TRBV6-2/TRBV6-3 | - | CASSQLGWGTDTQYF
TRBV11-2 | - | CASSFASGYTEAFF
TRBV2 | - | CASSVGRGQYSNQPQHF
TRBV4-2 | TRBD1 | CASSQGGQGSRYEQYF
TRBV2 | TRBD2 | CASSAVGGGPYEQYF
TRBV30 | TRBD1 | CAYHRGRHTEAFF
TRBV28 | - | CASSTLGGLPHTQYF
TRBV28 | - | CASSHGTTAGQPQHF
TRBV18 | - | CASSPTGIYQETQYF